The T cell receptor beta chain under discussion was sequenced for a study of prognosis after radiotherapy for stage I lung cancer. On the study more broadly: It was considered that all non-small cell lung cancer patients were medically inoperable. Notes on the study in general: In patients with versus without metastases, TRBV and TRBJ gene usage reportedly differed.

Researchers used two-round multiplex PCR to amplify TCR beta CDR3 starting from genomic DNA. Primers (each specific to one TRBV or TRBJ gene) were used in first-round PCR. TCRdb used MiXCR to reprocess the multiplex PCR reads, holding one entry per CDR3 protein. The data show 20,000 or so distinct CDR3 sequences, around 24% seen once. Germline CDR1 is SGHAT and CDR2 is FQNNGV. The V end was cut by 3 bases, the J end by 7 bases, with 7 bases between. This CDR3 comprises 11 residues. The table lists this clonotype with many counts. Its antigen is unknown. Sequences were derived from PBMCs, sampled before or after stereotactic body radiation therapy (not recorded which). J is TRBJ2-7 and V is TRBV11-2, with D maybe TRBD1 (5 bases). This clonotype was obtained from a donor older than 45 with non-small cell lung cancer. The CDR3 DNA reads as TGTGCCAGCAGCTTTCAGGGAGAGCAGTACTTC. This sequence encodes CASSFQGEQYF.